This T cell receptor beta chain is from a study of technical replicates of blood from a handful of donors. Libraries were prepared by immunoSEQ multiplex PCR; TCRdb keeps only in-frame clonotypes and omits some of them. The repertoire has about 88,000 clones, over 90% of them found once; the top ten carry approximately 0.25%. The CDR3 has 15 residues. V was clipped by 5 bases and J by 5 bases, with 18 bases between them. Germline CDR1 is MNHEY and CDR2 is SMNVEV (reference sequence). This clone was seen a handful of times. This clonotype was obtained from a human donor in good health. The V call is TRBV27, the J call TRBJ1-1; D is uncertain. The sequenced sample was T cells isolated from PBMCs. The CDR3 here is CASSGPEGIYTEAFF. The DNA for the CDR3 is TGTGCCAGCAGTGGCCCAGAGGGAATCTATACTGAAGCTTTCTTT.